Sequencing of this T cell receptor beta chain was carried out in a study of human T cells and chemical hapten exposure. Study results and caveats: Healthy individuals' immune responses may differ from those of donors, who had alopecia.

Specified time point: patch test 2, 6 weeks after DPC sensitization. Sample treatment: therapeutic diphenylcyclopropenone sensitization with weekly scalp DPC. Single cDNA molecules in the library carried unique molecular identifiers attached during preparation. A single record per CDR3 protein comes from TCRdb applying MiXCR to the RACE reads. This repertoire shows approximately 80,000 distinct CDR3 sequences, about a tenth found once; its top ten account for over 2%. This clonotype was recorded a few times. The antigen is undetermined. The material sequenced was whole blood, taken in connection with sensitization to the hapten diphenylcyclopropenone (DPC). The clonotype was recovered from a woman in her 30s with alopecia areata. Some clones in this sample may be carry-over from other donors' samples.

The CDR3 loop reads CSAREGVSEAFF. CDR3 nucleotide sequence: TGCAGTGCTAGAGAAGGAGTCAGTGAAGCTTTCTTT. The chain is built from TRBV20-1 and TRBJ1-1, with D uncertain. With 0 bases removed from V and 7 bases from J, the gap between germline ends came to 9 bases. Looked up from germline, CDR1 is DFQATT and CDR2 is SNEGSKA (reference sequence). The CDR3 length is 12 residues.